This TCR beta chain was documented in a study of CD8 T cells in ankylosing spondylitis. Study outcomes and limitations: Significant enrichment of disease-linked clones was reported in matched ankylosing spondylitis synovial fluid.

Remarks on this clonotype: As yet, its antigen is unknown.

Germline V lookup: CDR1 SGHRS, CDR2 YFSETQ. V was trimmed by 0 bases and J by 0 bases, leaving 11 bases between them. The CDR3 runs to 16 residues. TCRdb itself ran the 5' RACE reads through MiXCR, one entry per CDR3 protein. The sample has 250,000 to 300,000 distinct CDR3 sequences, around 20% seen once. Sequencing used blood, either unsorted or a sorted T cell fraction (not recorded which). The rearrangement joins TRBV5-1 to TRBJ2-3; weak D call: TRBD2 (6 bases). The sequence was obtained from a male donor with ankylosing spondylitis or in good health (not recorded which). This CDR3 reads CASSLVVGRSTDTQYF. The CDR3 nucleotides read TGCGCCAGCAGCTTGGTGGTCGGGAGAAGCACAGATACGCAGTATTTT.